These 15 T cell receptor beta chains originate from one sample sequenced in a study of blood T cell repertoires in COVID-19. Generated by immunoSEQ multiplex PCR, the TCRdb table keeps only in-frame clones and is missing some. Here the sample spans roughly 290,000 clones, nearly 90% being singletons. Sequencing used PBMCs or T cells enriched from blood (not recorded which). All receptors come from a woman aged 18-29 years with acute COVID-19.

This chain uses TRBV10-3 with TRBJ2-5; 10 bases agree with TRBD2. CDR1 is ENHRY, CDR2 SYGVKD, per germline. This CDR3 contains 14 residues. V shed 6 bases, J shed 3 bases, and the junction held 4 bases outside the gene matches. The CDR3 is CAIRSGRAEETQYF. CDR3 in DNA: TGTGCCATCAGAAGCGGGAGGGCAGAAGAGACCCAGTACTTC.

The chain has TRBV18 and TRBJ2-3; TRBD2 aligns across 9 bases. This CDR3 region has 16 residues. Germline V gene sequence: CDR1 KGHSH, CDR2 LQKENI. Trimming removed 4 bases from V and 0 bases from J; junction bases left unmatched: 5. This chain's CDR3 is CASSLLTSGSTDTQYF. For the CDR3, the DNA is TGTGCCAGCTCACTCCTGACTAGCGGAAGCACAGATACGCAGTATTTT.

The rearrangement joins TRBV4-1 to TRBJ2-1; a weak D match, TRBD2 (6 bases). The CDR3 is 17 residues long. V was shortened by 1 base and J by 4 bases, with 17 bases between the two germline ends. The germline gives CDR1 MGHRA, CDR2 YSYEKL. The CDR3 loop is CASSQASSGLIYNEQFF. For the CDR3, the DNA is TGCGCCAGCAGCCAAGCTTCCTCGGGACTCATTTACAATGAGCAGTTCTTC.

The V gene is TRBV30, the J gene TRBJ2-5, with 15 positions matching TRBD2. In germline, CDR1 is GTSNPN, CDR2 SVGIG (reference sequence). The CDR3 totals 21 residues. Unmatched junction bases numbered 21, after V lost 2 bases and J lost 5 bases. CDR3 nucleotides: TGTGCCTGGAGTCCCCATCCCGCGCGGACTAGCGGGAGGGCCTGGGTTGAGACCCAGTACTTC. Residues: CAWSPHPARTSGRAWVETQYF.

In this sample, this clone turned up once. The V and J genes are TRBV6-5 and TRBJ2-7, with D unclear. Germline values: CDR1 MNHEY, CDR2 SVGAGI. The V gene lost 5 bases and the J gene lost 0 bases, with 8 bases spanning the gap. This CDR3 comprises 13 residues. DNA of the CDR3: TGTGCCAGCAGTCCATACGGCTCCTACGAGCAGTACTTC. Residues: CASSPYGSYEQYF.

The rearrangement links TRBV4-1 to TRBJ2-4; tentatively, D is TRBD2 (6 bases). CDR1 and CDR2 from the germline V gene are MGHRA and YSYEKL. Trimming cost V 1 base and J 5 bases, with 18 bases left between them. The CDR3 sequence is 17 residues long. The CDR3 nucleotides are TGCGCCAGCAGCCAAGGGGCGCAGGGCGGGAATCAAAACATTCAGTACTTC. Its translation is CASSQGAQGGNQNIQYF.

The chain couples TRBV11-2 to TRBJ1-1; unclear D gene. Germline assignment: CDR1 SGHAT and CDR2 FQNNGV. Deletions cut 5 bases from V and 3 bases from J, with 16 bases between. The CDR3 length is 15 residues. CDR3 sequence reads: CASSPRRRPDTEAFF. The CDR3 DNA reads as TGTGCCAGCAGCCCCAGGAGGAGGCCTGACACTGAAGCTTTCTTT.

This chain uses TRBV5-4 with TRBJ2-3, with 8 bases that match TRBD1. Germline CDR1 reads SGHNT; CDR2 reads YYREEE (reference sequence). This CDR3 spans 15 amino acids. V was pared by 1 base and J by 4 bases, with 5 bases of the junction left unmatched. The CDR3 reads CASSLRWTGSDTQYF. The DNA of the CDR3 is TGTGCCAGCAGCTTGAGATGGACAGGGTCAGATACGCAGTATTTT.

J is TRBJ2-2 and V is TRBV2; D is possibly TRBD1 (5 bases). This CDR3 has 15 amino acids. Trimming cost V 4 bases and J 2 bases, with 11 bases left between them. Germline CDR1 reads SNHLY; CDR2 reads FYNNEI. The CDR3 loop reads CASSGQGTNTGELFF. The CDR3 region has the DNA TGTGCCAGCAGTGGGCAGGGCACCAACACCGGGGAGCTGTTTTTT.

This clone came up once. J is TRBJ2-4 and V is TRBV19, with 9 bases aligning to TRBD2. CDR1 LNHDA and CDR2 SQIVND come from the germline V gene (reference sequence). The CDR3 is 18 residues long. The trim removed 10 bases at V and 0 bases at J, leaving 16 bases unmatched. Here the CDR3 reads CAKPSGGRAGEAKNIQYF. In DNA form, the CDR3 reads TGTGCCAAACCGAGTGGCGGGAGGGCAGGAGAAGCCAAAAACATTCAGTACTTC.

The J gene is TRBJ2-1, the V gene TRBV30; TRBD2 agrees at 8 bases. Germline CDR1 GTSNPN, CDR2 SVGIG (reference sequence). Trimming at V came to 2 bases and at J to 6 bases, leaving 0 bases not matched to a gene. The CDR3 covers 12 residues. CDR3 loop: CAWSTSGNEQFF. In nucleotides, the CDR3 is TGTGCCTGGAGTACTAGCGGCAATGAGCAGTTCTTC.

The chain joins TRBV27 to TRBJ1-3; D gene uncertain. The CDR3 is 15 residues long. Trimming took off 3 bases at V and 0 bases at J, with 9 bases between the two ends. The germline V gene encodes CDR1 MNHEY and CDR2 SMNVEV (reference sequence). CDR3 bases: TGTGCCAGCAGTTTGGCGGGAAACTCTGGAAACACCATATATTTT. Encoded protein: CASSLAGNSGNTIYF.

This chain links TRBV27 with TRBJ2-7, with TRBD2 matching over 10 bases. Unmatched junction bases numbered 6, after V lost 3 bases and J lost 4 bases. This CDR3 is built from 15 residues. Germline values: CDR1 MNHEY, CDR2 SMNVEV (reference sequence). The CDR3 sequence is CASSFSSGSWYEQYF. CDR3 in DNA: TGTGCCAGCAGTTTCTCTAGCGGGAGTTGGTACGAGCAGTACTTC.

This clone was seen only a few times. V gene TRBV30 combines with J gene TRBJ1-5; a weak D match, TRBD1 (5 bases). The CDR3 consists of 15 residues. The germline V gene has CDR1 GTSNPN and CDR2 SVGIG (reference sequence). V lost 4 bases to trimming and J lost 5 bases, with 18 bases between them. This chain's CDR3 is CAWNKGVGRDQPQHF. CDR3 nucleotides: TGTGCCTGGAACAAAGGGGTGGGCAGGGATCAGCCCCAGCATTTT.

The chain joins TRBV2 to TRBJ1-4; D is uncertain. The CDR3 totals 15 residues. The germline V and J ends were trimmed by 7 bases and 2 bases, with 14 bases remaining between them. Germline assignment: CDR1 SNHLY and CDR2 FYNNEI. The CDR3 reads CASTSLGRTNEKLFF. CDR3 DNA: TGTGCCAGCACGAGCCTGGGCCGGACTAATGAAAAACTGTTTTTT. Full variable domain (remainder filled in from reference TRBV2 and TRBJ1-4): EPEVTQTPSHQVTQMGQEVILRCVPISNHLYFYWYRQILGQKVEFLVSFYNNEISEKSEIFDDQFSVERPDGSNFTLKIRSTKLEDSAMYFCASTSLGRTNEKLFFGSGTQLSVL.